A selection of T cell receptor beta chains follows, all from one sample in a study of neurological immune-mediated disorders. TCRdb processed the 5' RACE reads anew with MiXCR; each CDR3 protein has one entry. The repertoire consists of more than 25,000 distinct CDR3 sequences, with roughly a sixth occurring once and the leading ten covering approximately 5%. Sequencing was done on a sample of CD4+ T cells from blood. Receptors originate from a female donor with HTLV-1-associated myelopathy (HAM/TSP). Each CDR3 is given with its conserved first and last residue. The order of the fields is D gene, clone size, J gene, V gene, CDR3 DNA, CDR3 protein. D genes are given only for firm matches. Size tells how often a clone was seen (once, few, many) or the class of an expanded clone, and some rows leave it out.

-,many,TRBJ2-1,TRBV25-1,TGTGCCAGCAGCCCACTAGAGGTATTTGAGAATGAGCAGTTCTTC,CASSPLEVFENEQFF
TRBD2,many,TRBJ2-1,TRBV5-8,TGTGCCAGCAGCACCTCCCCGGGACTAGGGTACAATGAGCAGTTCTTC,CASSTSPGLGYNEQFF
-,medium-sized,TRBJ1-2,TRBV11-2,TGTGCCAGCAGCTTAGGGCAGGACTATGGCTACACCTTC,CASSLGQDYGYTF
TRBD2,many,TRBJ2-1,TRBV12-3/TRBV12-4,TGTGCCAGCAGCCCGGGACTAGCGGGCATTAGTGAGCAGTTCTTC,CASSPGLAGISEQFF
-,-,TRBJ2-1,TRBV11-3,TGTGCCAGCAGCACGACCCCGCGTGAGCAGTTCTTC,CASSTTPREQFF
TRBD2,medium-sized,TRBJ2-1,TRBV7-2,TGTGCCAGCAGCCATTTGACTAGCGGGGTTTATGAGCAGTTCTTC,CASSHLTSGVYEQFF
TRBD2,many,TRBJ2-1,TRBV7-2,TGTGCCAGCAGCTTACTCGGGAGGGCAAACTACAATGAGCAGTTCTTC,CASSLLGRANYNEQFF
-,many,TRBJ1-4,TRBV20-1,TGCAGTGCTAGAGAAGGTGTACGCTGGGAAAAACTGTTTTTT,CSAREGVRWEKLFF
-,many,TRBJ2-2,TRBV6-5,TGTGCCAGCAGTTACCTACACACCGGGGAGCTGTTTTTT,CASSYLHTGELFF
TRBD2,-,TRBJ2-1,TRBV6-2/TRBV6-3,TGTGCCAGCAGTCCCGGCCGGCTAGCGGTGGGACTGGGGCACAATGAGCAGTTCTTC,CASSPGRLAVGLGHNEQFF
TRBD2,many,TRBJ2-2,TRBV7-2,TGTGCCAGCAGCCCCGGTGTTGGGAGCGGGGGGGCCTCGAGCACCGGGGAGCTGTTTTTT,CASSPGVGSGGASSTGELFF
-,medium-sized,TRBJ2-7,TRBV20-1,TGCAGTGCTAGAGATCTACTAGCAGAGCAGTACTTC,CSARDLLAEQYF
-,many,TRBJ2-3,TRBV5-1,TGCGCCAGCAGCTTGGGATCGGGGGAAGATACGCAGTATTTT,CASSLGSGEDTQYF
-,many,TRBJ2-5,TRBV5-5,TGTGCCAGCAGCACAGAATGGGTAGTCGAGACCCAGTACTTC,CASSTEWVVETQYF
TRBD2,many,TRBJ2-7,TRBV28,TGTGCCAGCAGCCTGACTAGCGGGGGGGCATACGAGCAGTACTTC,CASSLTSGGAYEQYF
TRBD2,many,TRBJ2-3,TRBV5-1,TGCGCCAGCAGCTTGGGACTAGCGGGAGGTTCAGATACGCAGTATTTT,CASSLGLAGGSDTQYF
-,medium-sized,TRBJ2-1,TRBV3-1,TGTGCCAGCGGGGGCCACTACAATGAGCAGTTCTTC,CASGGHYNEQFF
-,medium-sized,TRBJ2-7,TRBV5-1,TGCGCCAGCAGCTACTACAAGGACGGCCCCTACGAGCAGTACTTC,CASSYYKDGPYEQYF
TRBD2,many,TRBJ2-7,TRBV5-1,TGCGCCAGCAGACCTGGGACTAGCGAGCTTTACGAGCAGTACTTC,CASRPGTSELYEQYF
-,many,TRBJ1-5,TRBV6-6,TGTGCCAGCAGTTACTCGAATGCAGGGCATCGTCAGCCCCAGCATTTT,CASSYSNAGHRQPQHF
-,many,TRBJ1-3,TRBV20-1,TGCAGTGCTCTCCCCGTAGGAAGAAACACCATATATTTT,CSALPVGRNTIYF
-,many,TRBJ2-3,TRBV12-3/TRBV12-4,TGTGCCAGCAGTCCCGCAGGCCTGAGTCCAGATACGCAGTATTTT,CASSPAGLSPDTQYF
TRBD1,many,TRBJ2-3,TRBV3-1,TGTGCCAGCAGCCAGCAGGGGGCTAGCACAGATACGCAGTATTTT,CASSQQGASTDTQYF
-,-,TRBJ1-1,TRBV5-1,TGCGCCAGCAGCTTGGGGGTTACCGGGAACACTGAAGCTTTCTTT,CASSLGVTGNTEAFF
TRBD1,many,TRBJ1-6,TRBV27,TGTGCCAGCAGCCCGGACAGGGAGAATTCACCCCTCCACTTT,CASSPDRENSPLHF
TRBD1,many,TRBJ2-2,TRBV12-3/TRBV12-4,TGTGCCAGCAGTTTCGACAGGGATGTGAAAACCGGGGAGCTGTTTTTT,CASSFDRDVKTGELFF
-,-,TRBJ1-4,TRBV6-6,TGTGCCAGCAGTTGGACAGTGGAAAATGAAAAACTGTTTTTT,CASSWTVENEKLFF
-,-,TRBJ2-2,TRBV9,TGTGCCAGCAGCGTAGGAGGGCAATCCTACACCGGGGAGCTGTTTTTT,CASSVGGQSYTGELFF
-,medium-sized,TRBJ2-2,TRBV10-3,TGTGCCACCAGATCGGGACTTAACACCGGGGAGCTGTTTTTT,CATRSGLNTGELFF
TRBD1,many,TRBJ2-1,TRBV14,TGTGCCAGCAGCCAAGAACAGGGGGCCTACAATGAGCAGTTCTTC,CASSQEQGAYNEQFF
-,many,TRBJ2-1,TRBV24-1,TGTGCCACGGGACTGTCCTCCTACAATGAGCAGTTCTTC,CATGLSSYNEQFF
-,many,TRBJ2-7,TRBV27,TGTGCCAGCAGTTCCCGACTAGATGGGGAATACGAGCAGTACTTC,CASSSRLDGEYEQYF
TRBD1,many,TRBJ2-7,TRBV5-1,TGCGCCAGCAGCAGGGGGGACAGGACTTCCTACGAGCAGTACTTC,CASSRGDRTSYEQYF
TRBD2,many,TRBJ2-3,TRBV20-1,TGCAGTGCTAGAGACGGGGGAGGGACAGATACGCAGTATTTT,CSARDGGGTDTQYF
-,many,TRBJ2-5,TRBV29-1,TGCAGTTCGGGGGGGGGACAGTCCGAGACCCAGTACTTC,CSSGGGQSETQYF
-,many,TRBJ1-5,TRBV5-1,TGCGCCAGCCGCAGAAATTCAAATAGCAATCAGCCCCAGCATTTT,CASRRNSNSNQPQHF
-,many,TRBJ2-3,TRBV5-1,TGCGCCAGCAGCCCAGGGACTCATACTAGCACAGATACGCAGTATTTT,CASSPGTHTSTDTQYF
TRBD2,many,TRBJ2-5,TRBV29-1,TGCAGCGTTGGCTCTAGCGGGGCAGCTGAGACCCAGTACTTC,CSVGSSGAAETQYF
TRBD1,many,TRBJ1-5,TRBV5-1,TGCGCCAGCAGGTCGAGGGGGCGTCAACAGCCCCAGCATTTT,CASRSRGRQQPQHF
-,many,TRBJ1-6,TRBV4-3,TGCGCCAGCAGCCGGGGGGTGGAATCACCCCTCCACTTT,CASSRGVESPLHF
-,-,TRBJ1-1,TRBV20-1,TGCAGTGCAGGGGGGGAATGGGATGATATCTTT,CSAGGEWDDIF
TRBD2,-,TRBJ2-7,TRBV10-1,TGCGCCAGCAGTGAAGGCACTAGCGGCCAAGCGGGGGCGCGAGAGCAGTACTTC,CASSEGTSGQAGAREQYF
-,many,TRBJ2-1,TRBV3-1,TGTGCCAGCAGCCAAGATCTAGGCCAAAAGACCTACAATGAGCAGTTCTTC,CASSQDLGQKTYNEQFF
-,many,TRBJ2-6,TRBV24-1,TGTGCCACCAGTGATGATTATACCGGGGCCAACGTCCTGACTTTC,CATSDDYTGANVLTF
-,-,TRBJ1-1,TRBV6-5,TGTGCCAGCAGTTACGACCAGCCTAGGGCTGGGACTGAAGCTTTATTT,CASSYDQPRAGTEALF
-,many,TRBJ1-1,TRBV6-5,TGTGCCAGCAGACAAACTTTTGGGGCTATGAACACTGAAGCTTTCTTT,CASRQTFGAMNTEAFF
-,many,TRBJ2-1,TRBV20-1,TGCAGTGCTAGAAAGGGGACGAAATACAATGAGCAGTTCTTC,CSARKGTKYNEQFF
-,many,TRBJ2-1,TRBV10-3,TGTGCTTCTTGTGGGAGCTCCTACAATGAGCAGTTCTTC,CASCGSSYNEQFF
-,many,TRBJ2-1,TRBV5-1,TGCGCCAGCAGCGCGATGTCAGGGGAACCTGAGCAGTTCTTC,CASSAMSGEPEQFF
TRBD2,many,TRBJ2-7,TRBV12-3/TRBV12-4,TGTGCCAGCAGTTCCCCTAGCGGGAGCCGGAACTACGAGCAGTACTTC,CASSSPSGSRNYEQYF
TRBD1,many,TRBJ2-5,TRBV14,TGTGCCAGCAGCCCTTGGACAGGGGCACAAGAGACCCAGTACTTC,CASSPWTGAQETQYF
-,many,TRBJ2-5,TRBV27,TGTGCCAGCAGTCCCAACTTACGGGGGCGGGAGACCCAGTACTTC,CASSPNLRGRETQYF
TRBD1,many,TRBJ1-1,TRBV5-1,TGCGCCAGCAGCTTGGTGGGACAGATGAACACTGAAGCTTTCTTT,CASSLVGQMNTEAFF
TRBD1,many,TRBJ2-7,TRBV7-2,TGTGCCAGCAGCTCACCAAGGGACAGGGTATCCTACGAGCAGTACTTC,CASSSPRDRVSYEQYF
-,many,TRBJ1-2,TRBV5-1,TGCGCCAGCAGCTTGGCTGGGGGATTCGATGGCTACACCTTC,CASSLAGGFDGYTF
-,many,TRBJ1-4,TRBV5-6,TGTGCCAGCAGCTCACAGGACCTTAATGAAAAACTGTTTTTT,CASSSQDLNEKLFF
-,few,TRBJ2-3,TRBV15,TGTGCCACCAGCAGAGATGACCTTATAGGGACAGATACGCAGTATTTT,CATSRDDLIGTDTQYF